This T cell receptor (beta chain) was profiled in a study of T cells expressing NK-cell markers. Study findings and constraints: The same clonotypes also predominated in the CD3+CD56-NKG2C+ fraction of four donors.

Germline assignment: CDR1 SNHLY and CDR2 FYNNEI. The CDR3 is 14 residues long. On this clonotype itself: Its specificity is unknown.

Using the 5' RACE reads, TCRdb records one entry per CDR3 protein without DNA. The table gives 350,000 to 400,000 distinct CDR3 sequences; the top ten clones make up roughly a tenth of it. The chain combines TRBV2 with TRBJ2-3. The sample consisted of blood T cells: a sorted CD56 or NKG2C T cell subset, CD4+ or CD8+ T cells, or bulk PBMC T cells (not recorded which). The receptor was derived from a woman aged 45 to 65 in good health. The CDR3 reads CASSGSLYTDTQYF.